Given below is one T cell receptor beta chain in context. This specimen comes from a study of T cell changes during pregnancy in multiple sclerosis. Germline-derived CDR1 and CDR2 are SGHTA and FQGNSA. V lost 5 bases and J lost 2, with 5 bases in between. The length of the CDR3 is 12 residues. Clones were sequenced by immunoSEQ multiplex PCR, and TCRdb holds only the in-frame ones, with some missing. Here the sample spans under 70,000 clones, approximately 90% being singletons. This specimen consisted of CD4+ T cells from peripheral blood mononuclear cells, obtained after pregnancy. This sequence was found in a female donor with multiple sclerosis, enrolled in a pregnancy study. The rearrangement uses TRBV7-2 and TRBJ2-3; D call uncertain. Written as DNA, the CDR3 is TGTGCCAGCAGCCCCAACACAGATACGCAGTATTTT. Translating it yields CASSPNTDTQYF.